A selection of T cell receptor beta chains follows, all from one sample in a study of shared clonotypes between healthy human individuals. The assay was immunoSEQ multiplex PCR, and TCRdb's table has in-frame clones only and misses some. The sample lists 2.3 million or so clones, 90% to 95% seen once, with about 0.37% in the top ten. Sequenced input: naive CD4+ T cells from PBMCs. These TCRs come from a man aged 18 to 29 in good health. Some clones in this sample may be carry-over from other donors' samples. Both conserved end residues are part of each CDR3. Each record gives: CDR3 length, D gene, V gene, clone size, J gene, CDR3 DNA, CDR3 protein. D genes are given only for firm matches. A clone size is listed for some rows: how often the clone was seen (once, few, many), or a class if it is expanded.

CDR3 length: 17; D gene: TRBD2; V gene: TRBV4-1; clone size: NA; J gene: TRBJ2-5; CDR3 DNA: TGCGCCAGCAGCCAAGGAGTCCTAGCGGGGTTCCAAGAGACCCAGTACTTC; CDR3 protein: CASSQGVLAGFQETQYF
CDR3 length: 15; D gene: TRBD1; V gene: TRBV15; clone size: NA; J gene: TRBJ1-5; CDR3 DNA: TGTGCCACCAGCAGAAATAAAGGGGGCAGTCAGCCCCAGCATTTT; CDR3 protein: CATSRNKGGSQPQHF
CDR3 length: 14; D gene: TRBD2; V gene: TRBV6-1; clone size: NA; J gene: TRBJ2-1; CDR3 DNA: TGTGCCAGCAAAGGGACTAGCGGCTACAATGAGCAGTTCTTC; CDR3 protein: CASKGTSGYNEQFF
CDR3 length: 13; D gene: NA; V gene: TRBV6-6; clone size: NA; J gene: TRBJ2-7; CDR3 DNA: TGTGCCACAGAGGGGTCCCCCAACTACGAGCAGTACTTC; CDR3 protein: CATEGSPNYEQYF
CDR3 length: 17; D gene: TRBD2; V gene: TRBV28; clone size: NA; J gene: TRBJ2-1; CDR3 DNA: TGTGCCAGCAGTTTCCCCCTGGAGCGGGAGTTCTACAATGAGCAGTTCTTC; CDR3 protein: CASSFPLEREFYNEQFF
CDR3 length: 16; D gene: NA; V gene: TRBV7-9; clone size: NA; J gene: TRBJ2-7; CDR3 DNA: TGTGCCAGCAGCCCACCCCGTGGGGGCTACGGGAGAGAGCAGTACTTC; CDR3 protein: CASSPPRGGYGREQYF
CDR3 length: 14; D gene: NA; V gene: TRBV7-3; clone size: few; J gene: TRBJ1-3; CDR3 DNA: TGTGCCAGCAGCTTAGGAATTTCTGGAAACACCATATATTTT; CDR3 protein: CASSLGISGNTIYF
CDR3 length: 14; D gene: NA; V gene: TRBV5-6; clone size: NA; J gene: TRBJ1-2; CDR3 DNA: TGTGCCAGCAGCTTGCCAGGGAAGGGCTATGGCTACACCTTC; CDR3 protein: CASSLPGKGYGYTF
CDR3 length: 11; D gene: NA; V gene: TRBV20-1; clone size: NA; J gene: TRBJ1-3; CDR3 DNA: TGCAGTGCTAGCTCTGGAAACACCATATATTTT; CDR3 protein: CSASSGNTIYF
CDR3 length: 11; D gene: NA; V gene: TRBV19; clone size: once; J gene: TRBJ1-2; CDR3 DNA: TGTGCCAGTAGGGCTGAAGACGGCTACACCTTC; CDR3 protein: CASRAEDGYTF
CDR3 length: 15; D gene: TRBD1; V gene: TRBV6-1; clone size: NA; J gene: TRBJ1-1; CDR3 DNA: TGTGCCAGCAGCTTCCGGGACAGGGGAAGATCTGAAGCTTTCTTT; CDR3 protein: CASSFRDRGRSEAFF
CDR3 length: 16; D gene: NA; V gene: TRBV5-1; clone size: NA; J gene: TRBJ1-6; CDR3 DNA: TGCGCCAGCAGCTTCTCGGTCGGCACGGAGGGGTCACCCCTCCACTTT; CDR3 protein: CASSFSVGTEGSPLHF
CDR3 length: 15; D gene: NA; V gene: TRBV14; clone size: NA; J gene: TRBJ2-2; CDR3 DNA: TGTGCCAGCAGCCAAGCCTGGAGGGGTTCCGGGGAGCTGTTTTTT; CDR3 protein: CASSQAWRGSGELFF
CDR3 length: 18; D gene: NA; V gene: TRBV7-8; clone size: NA; J gene: TRBJ1-3; CDR3 DNA: TGTGCCAGCAGCTCAGGGCCGCCTAGACTCTACTCTGGAAACACCATATATTTT; CDR3 protein: CASSSGPPRLYSGNTIYF
CDR3 length: 15; D gene: NA; V gene: TRBV19; clone size: NA; J gene: TRBJ2-3; CDR3 DNA: TGTGCCAGTAGCCCACGGAGGTCTAGCACAGATACGCAGTATTTT; CDR3 protein: CASSPRRSSTDTQYF
CDR3 length: 15; D gene: NA; V gene: TRBV7-2; clone size: NA; J gene: TRBJ2-3; CDR3 DNA: TGTGCCAGCACCCTTTTTGGGGCAGTCACAGATACGCAGTATTTT; CDR3 protein: CASTLFGAVTDTQYF
CDR3 length: 13; D gene: NA; V gene: TRBV6-6; clone size: few; J gene: TRBJ2-6; CDR3 DNA: TGTGCCAGCAGTTCGTGGGGGGCCAACGTCCTGACTTTC; CDR3 protein: CASSSWGANVLTF
CDR3 length: 15; D gene: NA; V gene: TRBV6-1; clone size: NA; J gene: TRBJ1-5; CDR3 DNA: TGTGCCAGCAGTGAAGCGCTTGGTAGCAATCAGCCCCAGCATTTT; CDR3 protein: CASSEALGSNQPQHF
CDR3 length: 16; D gene: TRBD2; V gene: TRBV7-6; clone size: once; J gene: TRBJ2-1; CDR3 DNA: TGTGCCAGCAGCTTAAACACCGGGGGGGAACACAATGAGCAGTTCTTC; CDR3 protein: CASSLNTGGEHNEQFF
CDR3 length: 14; D gene: NA; V gene: TRBV30; clone size: few; J gene: TRBJ1-1; CDR3 DNA: TGTGCCTGGACTGTGGGGACCCTGAACACTGAAGCTTTCTTT; CDR3 protein: CAWTVGTLNTEAFF
CDR3 length: 14; D gene: NA; V gene: TRBV6-1; clone size: NA; J gene: TRBJ2-1; CDR3 DNA: TGTGCCAGCAGTGTGCACGGGAGTACCTATGAGCAGTTCTTC; CDR3 protein: CASSVHGSTYEQFF
CDR3 length: 14; D gene: TRBD2; V gene: TRBV19; clone size: NA; J gene: TRBJ2-1; CDR3 DNA: TGTGCCAGTAGTACGGGACTAGCGGGAGTTGAGCAGTTCTTC; CDR3 protein: CASSTGLAGVEQFF
CDR3 length: 16; D gene: NA; V gene: TRBV10-3; clone size: NA; J gene: TRBJ1-5; CDR3 DNA: TGTGCCATCAGTGAGCAGGCCGGGAATAGCAATCAGCCCCAGCATTTT; CDR3 protein: CAISEQAGNSNQPQHF
CDR3 length: 15; D gene: NA; V gene: TRBV4-3; clone size: NA; J gene: TRBJ2-2; CDR3 DNA: TGCGCCAGCAGCCAAGAGGCAAGTTATACCGGGGAGCTGTTTTTT; CDR3 protein: CASSQEASYTGELFF
CDR3 length: 14; D gene: TRBD1; V gene: TRBV9; clone size: NA; J gene: TRBJ1-2; CDR3 DNA: TGTGCCAGCAGCGTACTCGGACAGGGTATCGGCTACACCTTC; CDR3 protein: CASSVLGQGIGYTF
CDR3 length: 14; D gene: NA; V gene: TRBV19; clone size: NA; J gene: TRBJ2-1; CDR3 DNA: TGTGCCAGTAGTATTGGTGGGGCCAACAATGAGCAGTTCTTC; CDR3 protein: CASSIGGANNEQFF
CDR3 length: 14; D gene: NA; V gene: TRBV7-7; clone size: few; J gene: TRBJ2-3; CDR3 DNA: TGTGCCAGCAGCTTAGTCAGGGGTGCAGATACGCAGTATTTT; CDR3 protein: CASSLVRGADTQYF
CDR3 length: 17; D gene: TRBD1; V gene: TRBV27; clone size: NA; J gene: TRBJ1-1; CDR3 DNA: TGTGCCAGCAGTCGACCACCGGGACAGGGTGGTTGGACTGAAGCTTTCTTT; CDR3 protein: CASSRPPGQGGWTEAFF
CDR3 length: 17; D gene: TRBD2; V gene: TRBV29-1; clone size: few; J gene: TRBJ2-2; CDR3 DNA: TGCAGCGTCGCTACCGCCGGGACTAGCGGCCCCACCGGGGAGCTGTTTTTT; CDR3 protein: CSVATAGTSGPTGELFF
CDR3 length: 15; D gene: TRBD2; V gene: TRBV30; clone size: NA; J gene: TRBJ2-5; CDR3 DNA: TGTGCCTGGGGTAGGACTAGCGAAAGGTACGAGACCCAGTACTTC; CDR3 protein: CAWGRTSERYETQYF
CDR3 length: 19; D gene: TRBD2; V gene: TRBV7-8; clone size: NA; J gene: TRBJ2-1; CDR3 DNA: TGTGCCAGTTCAGGGATGAGGACTAGCGGGAGAGTGGCCTACAATGAGCAGTTCTTC; CDR3 protein: CASSGMRTSGRVAYNEQFF
CDR3 length: 13; D gene: NA; V gene: TRBV5-6; clone size: NA; J gene: TRBJ2-7; CDR3 DNA: TGTGCCAGCAGCCGGGGGACTTCATACGAGCAGTACTTC; CDR3 protein: CASSRGTSYEQYF
CDR3 length: 14; D gene: NA; V gene: TRBV28; clone size: NA; J gene: TRBJ1-1; CDR3 DNA: TGTGCCAGCAGTTTTTTGTCCGGAAACACTGAAGCTTTCTTT; CDR3 protein: CASSFLSGNTEAFF
CDR3 length: 14; D gene: NA; V gene: TRBV5-1; clone size: NA; J gene: TRBJ2-1; CDR3 DNA: TGCGCCAGCGGTCCCGGGCGGAGACACAATGAGCAGTTCTTC; CDR3 protein: CASGPGRRHNEQFF
CDR3 length: 11; D gene: NA; V gene: TRBV29-1; clone size: NA; J gene: TRBJ1-4; CDR3 DNA: TGCAGCGCCTCGGCGGCCGAAAAACTGTTTTTT; CDR3 protein: CSASAAEKLFF
CDR3 length: 12; D gene: TRBD1; V gene: TRBV28; clone size: NA; J gene: TRBJ1-5; CDR3 DNA: TGTGCCAGCAGTCTGACAGGGGTGCCCCAGCATTTT; CDR3 protein: CASSLTGVPQHF
CDR3 length: 14; D gene: NA; V gene: TRBV5-1; clone size: few; J gene: TRBJ1-1; CDR3 DNA: TGCGCCAGCAGCTTGCAACAGAGGAACACTGAAGCTTTCTTT; CDR3 protein: CASSLQQRNTEAFF
CDR3 length: 13; D gene: TRBD1; V gene: TRBV19; clone size: NA; J gene: TRBJ1-5; CDR3 DNA: TGTGCCAGTAGACAGGGGCCCAATCAGCCCCAGCATTTT; CDR3 protein: CASRQGPNQPQHF
CDR3 length: 16; D gene: TRBD1; V gene: TRBV18; clone size: NA; J gene: TRBJ1-5; CDR3 DNA: TGTGCCAGCTCACAAGAACAGGGGGCGAACAATCAGCCCCAGCATTTT; CDR3 protein: CASSQEQGANNQPQHF
CDR3 length: 15; D gene: NA; V gene: TRBV5-1; clone size: NA; J gene: TRBJ1-4; CDR3 DNA: TGCGCCAGCAGCCGCGGACAGCACCCCAATGAAAAACTGTTTTTT; CDR3 protein: CASSRGQHPNEKLFF
CDR3 length: 14; D gene: NA; V gene: TRBV16; clone size: once; J gene: TRBJ2-1; CDR3 DNA: TGTGCCAGCAGCCAATTCGTCGACCTACTTGAGCAGTTCTTC; CDR3 protein: CASSQFVDLLEQFF
CDR3 length: 19; D gene: NA; V gene: TRBV4-3; clone size: NA; J gene: TRBJ1-1; CDR3 DNA: TGCGCCAGCAGCCAAGATGCCGACCCTAGGCAGGTGACGAACACTGAAGCTTTCTTT; CDR3 protein: CASSQDADPRQVTNTEAFF
CDR3 length: 15; D gene: NA; V gene: TRBV6-1; clone size: NA; J gene: TRBJ1-1; CDR3 DNA: TGTGCCAGCAGTGAAGCGGACGGGGGAAACACTGAAGCTTTCTTT; CDR3 protein: CASSEADGGNTEAFF
CDR3 length: 14; D gene: NA; V gene: TRBV4-3; clone size: NA; J gene: TRBJ2-7; CDR3 DNA: TGCGCCAGCAGCCAAGAGGGGGGATCCTACGAGCAGTACTTC; CDR3 protein: CASSQEGGSYEQYF
CDR3 length: 14; D gene: NA; V gene: TRBV28; clone size: NA; J gene: TRBJ1-5; CDR3 DNA: TGTGCCAGCAGTTTTACAGGCCCGGATCAGCCCCAGCATTTT; CDR3 protein: CASSFTGPDQPQHF
CDR3 length: 15; D gene: NA; V gene: TRBV5-1; clone size: NA; J gene: TRBJ2-1; CDR3 DNA: TGCGCCAGCAGCTTGGGACTAGTCTCCTACAATGAGCAGTTCTTC; CDR3 protein: CASSLGLVSYNEQFF